The rows below give T cell receptor beta chains drawn from one sample of a study of immune heterogeneity within non-small cell lung tumors. TCRdb used MiXCR to reprocess the multiplex PCR reads, holding one entry per CDR3 protein. Among 13,000 to 15,000 distinct CDR3 sequences, around 28% were seen once, and the ten largest hold roughly 5.4%. Sequenced: lung tumor tissue. The receptor source for this set is a man aged 35-49 years with non-small cell lung cancer. The CDR3 runs from the conserved cysteine through the conserved F or W. D genes are given only for firm matches. Size values are once, few and many counts, or a class for expanded clones, and some rows have none.

>TRBJ2-5|NA|few|TRBV30
TGTGCCTGGAGTTCGGCTAAAGAGACCCAGTACTTC
CAWSSAKETQYF
>TRBJ2-3|TRBD2|NA|TRBV13
TGTGCCAGCAGCTTAGGGGCGGGAGCGGGAGATACGCAGTATTTT
CASSLGAGAGDTQYF
>TRBJ2-3|TRBD2|NA|TRBV5-8
TGTGCCAGCAGCTCAGCGGGGTGGGATATGCAGTATTTT
CASSSAGWDMQYF
>TRBJ2-2|NA|many|TRBV7-8
TGTGCCAGCAGCTTGGAAGAATCGGGAACCGGGGAGCTGTTTTTT
CASSLEESGTGELFF
>TRBJ2-3|NA|NA|TRBV20-1
TGCAGTGCTATGGAGTTAGCGGACACAGATGCGCAGTATTTT
CSAMELADTDAQYF
>TRBJ2-1|NA|many|TRBV12-3/TRBV12-4
TGTGCCAGCAGTCCTGACAGAATGTCCTACAATGAGCAGTTCTTC
CASSPDRMSYNEQFF
>TRBJ2-7|NA|many|TRBV7-7
TGTGCTAGCAGCTTAGGAGTAGTAGGGGGCGAGCAGTACTTC
CASSLGVVGGEQYF
>TRBJ2-2|NA|NA|TRBV2
TGTGCCAGCGGGTCGGGGGGACACCCGAACACCGGGGAGCTGTTTTTT
CASGSGGHPNTGELFF
>TRBJ2-1|NA|medium-sized|TRBV24-1
TGTGCCACCAGTGCCTCCGGTCAGGGCGACAATGAGCAGTTCTTC
CATSASGQGDNEQFF
>TRBJ1-1|NA|few|TRBV6-1
TGTGCCAGCAGGCTCAGCAACATGAACACTGAAGCTTTCTTT
CASRLSNMNTEAFF
>TRBJ1-4|NA|medium-sized|TRBV20-1
TGCAGTGCTAGGCCAGAAAATGAAAAACTGTTTTTT
CSARPENEKLFF
>TRBJ2-6|NA|NA|TRBV24-1
TGTGCCACCAGTGATTCTGGGCGTTTCTCTGGGGCCAACGTCCTGACTTTC
CATSDSGRFSGANVLTF
>TRBJ2-3|TRBD1|many|TRBV20-1
TGCAGTGCTAAGACAGGGGACGGCACAGATACGCAGTATTTT
CSAKTGDGTDTQYF
>TRBJ2-3|TRBD2|many|TRBV20-1
TGCAGTGGTACTAGCGGGATCACAGATACGCAGTATTTT
CSGTSGITDTQYF
>TRBJ2-3|NA|medium-sized|TRBV24-1
TGTGCCACCAGTGATTCTCAACGACCAGGGGGCACAGATACGCAGTATTTT
CATSDSQRPGGTDTQYF
>TRBJ2-7|TRBD1|medium-sized|TRBV19
TGTGCCAGTAGTTCCCCGGGACAGGGGGCCCACGAGCAGTACTTC
CASSSPGQGAHEQYF
>TRBJ2-7|TRBD2|few|TRBV5-1
TGCGCCAGCTCCCGGGAGGGGGGGGCTTACAAGCAGTACTTC
CASSREGGAYKQYF
>TRBJ1-1|NA|NA|TRBV6-1
TGTGCCATCATAGTCGAAAGGGCGAACACTGAAGCTTTCTTT
CAIIVERANTEAFF
>TRBJ2-1|NA|NA|TRBV6-1
TGTGCCAGCATCGGCCAGGGGGGGGGGACCACGCACAATGAGCAGTCCTTC
CASIGQGGGTTHNEQSF
>TRBJ2-7|TRBD1|many|TRBV14
TGTGCCAGCAGAGCCGGGACAGCCCTCTCCTACGAGCAGTACTTC
CASRAGTALSYEQYF
>TRBJ2-4|TRBD1|few|TRBV27
TGTGCCAGCCGACCCCGCGGGACAGGGGACATTCAGTACTTC
CASRPRGTGDIQYF